These 5 T cell receptor beta chains share one sample of origin, sequenced in a study of CD8 T cells in ankylosing spondylitis. TCRdb used MiXCR to reprocess the 5' RACE reads, holding one entry per CDR3 protein. The sample records approximately 25,000 distinct CDR3 sequences, about a sixth being singletons. Sequencing was carried out using blood. These receptors all come from a male donor with ankylosing spondylitis or in good health (not recorded which).

This CDR3 is CASSGSDSYNEQFF. The DNA of the CDR3 is TGTGCCAGCAGCGGGTCTGACTCTTACAATGAGCAGTTCTTC. V and J are TRBV7-9 and TRBJ2-1; D unresolved. Germline V CDR1 and CDR2: SEHNR, FQNEAQ (reference sequence). Deletions cut 5 bases from V and 4 bases from J, with 12 bases between. The CDR3 is made up of 14 amino acids.

The V gene is TRBV10-3, the J gene TRBJ2-5; D tentatively fits TRBD1 or TRBD2 (5 bases each). The length of the CDR3 is 13 residues. Deletions cut 7 bases from V and 1 base from J, with 10 bases between. Germline CDR1 reads ENHRY; CDR2 reads SYGVKD. The CDR3 is CAIKGPTQETQYF. CDR3 DNA sequence: TGTGCCATCAAGGGACCCACCCAAGAGACCCAGTACTTC.

This clonotype was counted ten times or more. V and J are TRBV27 and TRBJ1-2; D remains ambiguous. Deletions cut 4 bases from V and 5 bases from J, with 11 bases between. CDR3 size: 13 residues. The germline V gene encodes CDR1 MNHEY and CDR2 SMNVEV (reference sequence). The CDR3 nucleotides read TGTGCCAGCAGTTGGAGCCTGGGATATGGCTACACCTTC. Translating gives CASSWSLGYGYTF.

This clonotype was counted ten times or more. The chain has TRBV7-9 and TRBJ1-1; TRBD1 matches 7 bases. This CDR3 is 13 amino acids long. Germline V lookup: CDR1 SEHNR, CDR2 FQNEAQ (reference sequence). V lost 3 bases to trimming and J lost 7 bases; unmatched junction nucleotides: 5. The CDR3 region has the DNA TGTGCCAGCAGCTTTACAACAGGGGTTGAAGCTTTCTTT. It translates to CASSFTTGVEAFF.

This clonotype was seen only a few times. The chain uses TRBV5-1 and TRBJ2-7, with a weak D call TRBD2 (6 bases). V shed 4 bases and J shed 2 bases, with 19 bases lying between them. The CDR3 consists of 16 residues. Germline loops: CDR1 SGHRS, CDR2 YFSETQ. Written as DNA, the CDR3 is TGCGCCAGCAGCGACCAATCAGCGGGCCCTACCTACGAGCAGTACTTC. Amino acid sequence: CASSDQSAGPTYEQYF. Filled out from reference TRBV5-1 and TRBJ2-7, the complete variable domain reads KAGVTQTPRYLIKTRGQQVTLSCSPISGHRSVSWYQQTPGQGLQFLFEYFSETQRNKGNFPGRFSGRQFSNSRSEMNVSTLELGDSALYLCASSDQSAGPTYEQYFGPGTRLTVT.